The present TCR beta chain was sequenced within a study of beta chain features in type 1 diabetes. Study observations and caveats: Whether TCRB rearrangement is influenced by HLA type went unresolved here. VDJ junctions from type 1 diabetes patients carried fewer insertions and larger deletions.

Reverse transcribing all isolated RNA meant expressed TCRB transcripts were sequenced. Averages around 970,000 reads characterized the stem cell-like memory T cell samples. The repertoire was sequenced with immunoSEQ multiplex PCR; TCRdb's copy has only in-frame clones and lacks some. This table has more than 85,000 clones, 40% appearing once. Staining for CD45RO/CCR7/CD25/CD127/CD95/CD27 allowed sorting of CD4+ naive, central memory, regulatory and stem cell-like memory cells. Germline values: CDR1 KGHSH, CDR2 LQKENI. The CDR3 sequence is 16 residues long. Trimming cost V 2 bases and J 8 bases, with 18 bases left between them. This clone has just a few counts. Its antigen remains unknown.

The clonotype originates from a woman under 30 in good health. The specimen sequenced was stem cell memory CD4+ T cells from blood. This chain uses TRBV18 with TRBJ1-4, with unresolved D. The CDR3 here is CASSPIRPAVREKLFF. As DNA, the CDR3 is TGTGCCAGCTCACCAATCAGGCCCGCCGTTAGGGAAAAACTGTTTTTT.